The entry that follows covers one TCR beta chain sequence. The germline gives CDR1 LGHNA, CDR2 YSLEER. The V gene lost 0 bases and the J gene lost 4 bases, with 10 bases spanning the gap. The CDR3 has 15 residues. The data were obtained in a study of blood T cell repertoires in COVID-19. Generated by immunoSEQ multiplex PCR, the TCRdb table keeps only in-frame clones and is missing some. The top ten hold 5% to 5.5% of the sample, which has 75,000 to 100,000 clones, 70% to 90% seen once. The V call is TRBV4-3, the J call TRBJ1-3; no reliable D call. The sequenced sample was peripheral blood. The receptor comes from a man aged 55-75 years with acute or convalescent COVID-19. The CDR3 is CASSQDGSLGNTIYF. The DNA of the CDR3 is TGCGCCAGCAGCCAAGATGGCTCCTTAGGAAACACCATATATTTT.